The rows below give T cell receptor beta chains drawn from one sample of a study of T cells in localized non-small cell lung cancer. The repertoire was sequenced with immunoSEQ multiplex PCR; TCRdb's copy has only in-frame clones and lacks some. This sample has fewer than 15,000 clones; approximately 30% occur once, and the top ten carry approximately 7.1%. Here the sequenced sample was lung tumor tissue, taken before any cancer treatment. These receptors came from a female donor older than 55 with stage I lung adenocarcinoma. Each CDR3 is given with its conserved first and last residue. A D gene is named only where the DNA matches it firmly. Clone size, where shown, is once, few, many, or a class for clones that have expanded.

CDR3nt: TGTGCCAGCAGCCCTATTTTCACGCTAGCCAAAAACATTCAGTACTTC; CDR3aa: CASSPIFTLAKNIQYF; j_gene: TRBJ2-4; len: 16; d_gene: NA; abundance: NA; v_gene: TRBV11-3
CDR3nt: TGCGCCAGCAGCCCGAGCGGGGGCCAGGGGACCCAGTACTTC; CDR3aa: CASSPSGGQGTQYF; j_gene: TRBJ2-5; len: 14; d_gene: TRBD2; abundance: NA; v_gene: TRBV5-1
CDR3nt: TGTGCCTGGAGTCAGCGGCACCTCTCCTACGAGCAGTACTTC; CDR3aa: CAWSQRHLSYEQYF; j_gene: TRBJ2-7; len: 14; d_gene: NA; abundance: NA; v_gene: TRBV30
CDR3nt: TGTGCCACCAGCAGAGCCGGGACAGGGGATGAAAAACTGTTTTTT; CDR3aa: CATSRAGTGDEKLFF; j_gene: TRBJ1-4; len: 15; d_gene: TRBD1; abundance: NA; v_gene: TRBV15
CDR3nt: TGTGCCAGCAGCGTCACTAGCGGTCTCTCCTACAATGAGCAGTTCTTC; CDR3aa: CASSVTSGLSYNEQFF; j_gene: TRBJ2-1; len: 16; d_gene: TRBD2; abundance: many; v_gene: TRBV9
CDR3nt: TGTGCCATCAGTGCGGGGAATTCACCCCTCCACTTT; CDR3aa: CAISAGNSPLHF; j_gene: TRBJ1-6; len: 12; d_gene: NA; abundance: many; v_gene: TRBV6-8
CDR3nt: TGTGCCAGCAGCGTAGTGGGGGATCTTTCACCCCTCCACTTT; CDR3aa: CASSVVGDLSPLHF; j_gene: TRBJ1-6; len: 14; d_gene: NA; abundance: many; v_gene: TRBV9
CDR3nt: TGTGCCAGCAGCGTAGGGTCGAGCTCCTACAATGAGCAGTTCTTC; CDR3aa: CASSVGSSSYNEQFF; j_gene: TRBJ2-1; len: 15; d_gene: NA; abundance: NA; v_gene: TRBV9
CDR3nt: TGCGCCAGCAGTCAATCGGGAGAAAGGGACGAGCAGTACTTC; CDR3aa: CASSQSGERDEQYF; j_gene: TRBJ2-7; len: 14; d_gene: NA; abundance: few; v_gene: TRBV23-1
CDR3nt: TGTGCCAGCAGCTCCCAGACAGGGGGAGGTGAGCAGTACTTC; CDR3aa: CASSSQTGGGEQYF; j_gene: TRBJ2-7; len: 14; d_gene: TRBD1; abundance: many; v_gene: TRBV11-3
CDR3nt: TGTGCCAGCAGCTCGGGACAGGGGGTAGAGACCCAGTACTTC; CDR3aa: CASSSGQGVETQYF; j_gene: TRBJ2-5; len: 14; d_gene: TRBD1; abundance: few; v_gene: TRBV9
CDR3nt: TGTGCCAGCAGTTACTTACAGGGACGCTATGGCTACACCTTC; CDR3aa: CASSYLQGRYGYTF; j_gene: TRBJ1-2; len: 14; d_gene: NA; abundance: few; v_gene: TRBV6-8
CDR3nt: TGTGCCAGCAGCTCCTTGGATCTGGAGACCCAGTACTTC; CDR3aa: CASSSLDLETQYF; j_gene: TRBJ2-5; len: 13; d_gene: NA; abundance: many; v_gene: TRBV5-8
CDR3nt: TGTGCCTGGAGTGCCTCCACAGGGGGCTTAAACACTGAAGCTTTCTTT; CDR3aa: CAWSASTGGLNTEAFF; j_gene: TRBJ1-1; len: 16; d_gene: TRBD1; abundance: NA; v_gene: TRBV30
CDR3nt: TGTGCCAGCAGCTTACAGGGGCTTAACACAGATACGCAGTATTTT; CDR3aa: CASSLQGLNTDTQYF; j_gene: TRBJ2-3; len: 15; d_gene: NA; abundance: many; v_gene: TRBV11-3
CDR3nt: TGTGCCAGCAGTTACGGGGGCCTCGGGGAGACCCAGTACTTC; CDR3aa: CASSYGGLGETQYF; j_gene: TRBJ2-5; len: 14; d_gene: NA; abundance: few; v_gene: TRBV6-8
CDR3nt: TGTGCCAGCAGCTTAGTAGACTTGCAAGGGGGCACTGAAGCTTTCTTT; CDR3aa: CASSLVDLQGGTEAFF; j_gene: TRBJ1-1; len: 16; d_gene: NA; abundance: many; v_gene: TRBV11-3
CDR3nt: TGTGCCAGCAGCTTAGACCACAGGGCAGGGGATGAGCAGTTCTTC; CDR3aa: CASSLDHRAGDEQFF; j_gene: TRBJ2-1; len: 15; d_gene: NA; abundance: few; v_gene: TRBV11-3
CDR3nt: TGTGCCAGTCGTCGGGGGGAAGCAACTAATGAAAAACTGTTTTTT; CDR3aa: CASRRGEATNEKLFF; j_gene: TRBJ1-4; len: 15; d_gene: NA; abundance: once; v_gene: TRBV19
CDR3nt: TGTGCCAGCAGCGAGGGTTCCTATGGCTACACCTTC; CDR3aa: CASSEGSYGYTF; j_gene: TRBJ1-2; len: 12; d_gene: NA; abundance: few; v_gene: TRBV6-8
CDR3nt: TGTGCCAGCAGCGAGTCTCTTGGACGGGAGCAGTACTTC; CDR3aa: CASSESLGREQYF; j_gene: TRBJ2-7; len: 13; d_gene: NA; abundance: few; v_gene: TRBV9
CDR3nt: TGTGCCTGGGTTGGGGCGACAGGGCTCCGCACTGAAGCTTTCTTT; CDR3aa: CAWVGATGLRTEAFF; j_gene: TRBJ1-1; len: 15; d_gene: TRBD1; abundance: NA; v_gene: TRBV30
CDR3nt: TGTGCCAGCAGCTTACTCGCGGATCAAGAGACCCAGTACTTC; CDR3aa: CASSLLADQETQYF; j_gene: TRBJ2-5; len: 14; d_gene: NA; abundance: NA; v_gene: TRBV11-3
CDR3nt: TGTGCCAGCAGCCCAGTCCGGGTACAGGGCTACACCTTC; CDR3aa: CASSPVRVQGYTF; j_gene: TRBJ1-2; len: 13; d_gene: NA; abundance: few; v_gene: TRBV7-1
CDR3nt: TGTGCCAGCAGCTCCGGGACTAGCCCCCACAATGAGCAGTTCTTC; CDR3aa: CASSSGTSPHNEQFF; j_gene: TRBJ2-1; len: 15; d_gene: TRBD2; abundance: NA; v_gene: TRBV11-3
CDR3nt: TGTGCCTGGAGTGCTGGACTAGCGGCCACCTACGAGCAGTACTTC; CDR3aa: CAWSAGLAATYEQYF; j_gene: TRBJ2-7; len: 15; d_gene: TRBD2; abundance: NA; v_gene: TRBV30
CDR3nt: TGTGCCAGCAGTGTGACGGGGACTAATGAAAAACTGTTTTTT; CDR3aa: CASSVTGTNEKLFF; j_gene: TRBJ1-4; len: 14; d_gene: NA; abundance: NA; v_gene: TRBV28
CDR3nt: TGTGCCAGCACCCCGGTGGTGGGCGGCTACACCTTC; CDR3aa: CASTPVVGGYTF; j_gene: TRBJ1-2; len: 12; d_gene: NA; abundance: once; v_gene: TRBV25-1
CDR3nt: TGTGCCAGCAGGCTAGCGGGGCGCACAGATACGCAGTATTTT; CDR3aa: CASRLAGRTDTQYF; j_gene: TRBJ2-3; len: 14; d_gene: TRBD2; abundance: NA; v_gene: TRBV11-3
CDR3nt: TGTGCCAGCTCACCAATGAGGGACTCAGCTAATGAAAAACTGTTTTTT; CDR3aa: CASSPMRDSANEKLFF; j_gene: TRBJ1-4; len: 16; d_gene: NA; abundance: NA; v_gene: TRBV18
CDR3nt: TGTGCCAGCAGCTTAAGACTAGCGGGATCAGATACGCAGTATTTT; CDR3aa: CASSLRLAGSDTQYF; j_gene: TRBJ2-3; len: 15; d_gene: TRBD2; abundance: NA; v_gene: TRBV11-3
CDR3nt: TGTGCCAGCAGTCGGACAGATCCACCAGAGCAGTTCTTC; CDR3aa: CASSRTDPPEQFF; j_gene: TRBJ2-1; len: 13; d_gene: NA; abundance: medium-sized; v_gene: TRBV6-8
CDR3nt: TGCGCCAGCAGTGTAGGGGGGCTAAAATTATTTTCGCCCCAGCATTTT; CDR3aa: CASSVGGLKLFSPQHF; j_gene: TRBJ1-5; len: 16; d_gene: NA; abundance: few; v_gene: TRBV10-2
CDR3nt: TGTGCCAGCACCCTGGACAGCAGAAACACCATATATTTT; CDR3aa: CASTLDSRNTIYF; j_gene: TRBJ1-3; len: 13; d_gene: NA; abundance: NA; v_gene: TRBV6-8
CDR3nt: TGTGCCAGCAGACGCGCCGGGACAGGCTCTGGAAACACCATATATTTT; CDR3aa: CASRRAGTGSGNTIYF; j_gene: TRBJ1-3; len: 16; d_gene: TRBD1; abundance: NA; v_gene: TRBV6-8
CDR3nt: TGCGCCAGCAGCCAAGAAGGCGACGGGAGCTCAGATACGCAGTATTTT; CDR3aa: CASSQEGDGSSDTQYF; j_gene: TRBJ2-3; len: 16; d_gene: NA; abundance: many; v_gene: TRBV4-1
CDR3nt: TGTGCCAGCAGCGGGACTACCGGGAATAGTCAGCCCCAGCATTTT; CDR3aa: CASSGTTGNSQPQHF; j_gene: TRBJ1-5; len: 15; d_gene: NA; abundance: NA; v_gene: TRBV6-8
CDR3nt: TGTGCCAGCAGTTTGCCTGGAAACACCATATATTTT; CDR3aa: CASSLPGNTIYF; j_gene: TRBJ1-3; len: 12; d_gene: NA; abundance: NA; v_gene: TRBV28
CDR3nt: TGTGCCAGCAGCTTCCTTCCGGGTAGCACTGAAGCTTTCTTT; CDR3aa: CASSFLPGSTEAFF; j_gene: TRBJ1-1; len: 14; d_gene: NA; abundance: NA; v_gene: TRBV11-3
CDR3nt: TGTGCCTGGTCGACTTCTTTCAGGAACACTGAAGCTTTCTTT; CDR3aa: CAWSTSFRNTEAFF; j_gene: TRBJ1-1; len: 14; d_gene: NA; abundance: NA; v_gene: TRBV30
CDR3nt: TGTGCCAGCAGTCCCTCGACAGGACCCTACGAGCAGTACTTC; CDR3aa: CASSPSTGPYEQYF; j_gene: TRBJ2-7; len: 14; d_gene: NA; abundance: NA; v_gene: TRBV6-8
CDR3nt: TGTGCCAGCAGTTTCTACACCGGGGAGCTGTTTTTT; CDR3aa: CASSFYTGELFF; j_gene: TRBJ2-2; len: 12; d_gene: NA; abundance: medium-sized; v_gene: TRBV6-8
CDR3nt: TGTGCCAGCAGCCAAGTGGTCAGGGGGAATTCACCCCTCCACTTT; CDR3aa: CASSQVVRGNSPLHF; j_gene: TRBJ1-6; len: 15; d_gene: TRBD1; abundance: NA; v_gene: TRBV14
CDR3nt: TGTGCCAGCTCACCAACCGGGACCACCCTCTACGAGCAGTACTTC; CDR3aa: CASSPTGTTLYEQYF; j_gene: TRBJ2-7; len: 15; d_gene: NA; abundance: once; v_gene: TRBV18
CDR3nt: TGTGCCAGCAGTGATAGCTACACTGAAGCTTTCTTT; CDR3aa: CASSDSYTEAFF; j_gene: TRBJ1-1; len: 12; d_gene: NA; abundance: few; v_gene: TRBV9
CDR3nt: TGTGCCAGCTCACACCGACTTAGTGCAACTAATGAAAAACTGTTTTTT; CDR3aa: CASSHRLSATNEKLFF; j_gene: TRBJ1-4; len: 16; d_gene: NA; abundance: NA; v_gene: TRBV18
CDR3nt: TGCAGCGTTGAATCGGTTAGCGGGAGCCTAGAGACCCAGTACTTC; CDR3aa: CSVESVSGSLETQYF; j_gene: TRBJ2-5; len: 15; d_gene: TRBD2; abundance: NA; v_gene: TRBV29-1
CDR3nt: TGTGCCAGTAGTGCCAGACAGGGGGTTTCTGGAAACACCATATATTTT; CDR3aa: CASSARQGVSGNTIYF; j_gene: TRBJ1-3; len: 16; d_gene: TRBD1; abundance: NA; v_gene: TRBV19
CDR3nt: TGTGCCAGCAGCTTGGAGGCTGAACAGACTGAAGCTTTCTTT; CDR3aa: CASSLEAEQTEAFF; j_gene: TRBJ1-1; len: 14; d_gene: NA; abundance: NA; v_gene: TRBV2
CDR3nt: TGTGCCAGTAGTCGACCGTGGGCTGAAGCTTTCTTT; CDR3aa: CASSRPWAEAFF; j_gene: TRBJ1-1; len: 12; d_gene: NA; abundance: NA; v_gene: TRBV19
CDR3nt: TGTGCCAGCAGCTTAGGGGGACAGGGCTCGTACGAGCAGTACTTC; CDR3aa: CASSLGGQGSYEQYF; j_gene: TRBJ2-7; len: 15; d_gene: TRBD1; abundance: few; v_gene: TRBV11-3
CDR3nt: TGTGCCACCGAAGGGGGTGCGGGAGGTTCCTACAATGAGCAGTTCTTC; CDR3aa: CATEGGAGGSYNEQFF; j_gene: TRBJ2-1; len: 16; d_gene: TRBD2; abundance: many; v_gene: TRBV9
CDR3nt: TGTGCCAGCAGCCCTCACAGGGGGGGAAACACTGAAGCTTTCTTT; CDR3aa: CASSPHRGGNTEAFF; j_gene: TRBJ1-1; len: 15; d_gene: TRBD1; abundance: many; v_gene: TRBV11-3
CDR3nt: TGTGCCAGCAGCCTTTGGGAGCCCCAGCATTTT; CDR3aa: CASSLWEPQHF; j_gene: TRBJ1-5; len: 11; d_gene: NA; abundance: NA; v_gene: TRBV6-7
CDR3nt: TGTGCCAGTAGTCTTCGGACCAGCCCTAGCACAGATACGCAGTATTTT; CDR3aa: CASSLRTSPSTDTQYF; j_gene: TRBJ2-3; len: 16; d_gene: NA; abundance: once; v_gene: TRBV19